The rows below give T cell receptor beta chains drawn from one sample of a study of human T cells and chemical hapten exposure. MiXCR, applied by TCRdb to the RACE reads, yields one record per CDR3 protein. Of fewer than 200,000 distinct CDR3 sequences detected, around 20% appear once; the ten largest clones hold under 8.5%. Sequences were derived from whole blood, sampled in connection with sensitization to the hapten diphenylcyclopropenone (DPC). The receptor set was obtained from a woman between 45 and 65 years old with alopecia areata. Some clones in this sample may be carry-over from other donors' samples. Each CDR3 is given with its conserved first and last residue. A D gene is named only where the DNA matches it firmly. Clone size appears in some rows only: once, few, many, or a class for an expanded clone.

clone size: NA; V gene: TRBV27; J gene: TRBJ1-3; D gene: NA; CDR3 protein: CASSFSGIGNTIYF; CDR3 DNA: TGTGCCAGCAGTTTTTCCGGGATCGGAAACACCATATATTTT
clone size: NA; V gene: TRBV5-1; J gene: TRBJ1-2; D gene: NA; CDR3 protein: CASRGDGYTF; CDR3 DNA: TGCGCCAGCAGAGGAGATGGCTACACCTTC
clone size: NA; V gene: TRBV5-1; J gene: TRBJ1-1; D gene: NA; CDR3 protein: CASSYRLNTEAFF; CDR3 DNA: TGCGCCAGCAGCTACCGGCTGAACACTGAAGCTTTCTTT
clone size: NA; V gene: TRBV4-1; J gene: TRBJ1-4; D gene: TRBD1; CDR3 protein: CASSQTGGEKLFF; CDR3 DNA: TGCGCCAGCAGCCAAACAGGGGGTGAAAAACTGTTTTTT
clone size: NA; V gene: TRBV20-1; J gene: TRBJ2-3; D gene: TRBD2; CDR3 protein: CSATLPTSGSTDTQYF; CDR3 DNA: TGCAGTGCTACTCTCCCGACTAGCGGGAGTACAGATACGCAGTATTTT
clone size: few; V gene: TRBV20-1; J gene: TRBJ2-1; D gene: TRBD2; CDR3 protein: CSARPLAGVYNEQFF; CDR3 DNA: TGCAGTGCTAGACCACTAGCGGGAGTTTACAATGAGCAGTTCTTC
clone size: few; V gene: TRBV6-5; J gene: TRBJ2-2; D gene: NA; CDR3 protein: CASKGVVTGELFF; CDR3 DNA: TGTGCCAGCAAAGGGGTGGTCACCGGGGAGCTGTTTTTT
clone size: few; V gene: TRBV20-1; J gene: TRBJ2-2; D gene: NA; CDR3 protein: CSASLGTENTGELFF; CDR3 DNA: TGCAGTGCGTCACTAGGTACTGAGAACACCGGGGAGCTGTTTTTT
clone size: NA; V gene: TRBV29-1; J gene: TRBJ1-1; D gene: TRBD1; CDR3 protein: CSGHGTGGRNTEAFF; CDR3 DNA: TGCAGCGGACATGGGACAGGGGGGCGGAACACTGAAGCTTTCTTT
clone size: NA; V gene: TRBV20-1; J gene: TRBJ1-1; D gene: NA; CDR3 protein: CSATFVGSEAFF; CDR3 DNA: TGCAGTGCAACCTTCGTAGGATCTGAAGCTTTCTTT
clone size: few; V gene: TRBV7-9; J gene: TRBJ1-2; D gene: NA; CDR3 protein: CASSLKGDGYTF; CDR3 DNA: TGTGCCAGCAGCTTAAAGGGGGACGGCTACACCTTC
clone size: few; V gene: TRBV29-1; J gene: TRBJ2-7; D gene: TRBD2; CDR3 protein: CSVAGTSSSYEQYF; CDR3 DNA: TGCAGCGTTGCGGGGACTAGCAGCTCCTACGAGCAGTACTTC
clone size: NA; V gene: TRBV2; J gene: TRBJ1-4; D gene: NA; CDR3 protein: CASSSGGVTNEKLFF; CDR3 DNA: TGTGCCAGCAGTTCCGGCGGGGTAACTAATGAAAAACTGTTTTTT
clone size: NA; V gene: TRBV5-1; J gene: TRBJ2-3; D gene: TRBD2; CDR3 protein: CASSLRLASTDTQYF; CDR3 DNA: TGCGCCAGCAGCTTGAGACTAGCTAGCACAGATACGCAGTATTTT
clone size: few; V gene: TRBV28; J gene: TRBJ2-5; D gene: TRBD1; CDR3 protein: CASSFQGVEETQYF; CDR3 DNA: TGTGCCAGCAGCTTCCAGGGGGTCGAAGAGACCCAGTACTTC
clone size: few; V gene: TRBV5-4; J gene: TRBJ2-3; D gene: TRBD2; CDR3 protein: CASSLASGAADTQYF; CDR3 DNA: TGTGCCAGCAGCTTGGCTAGCGGGGCCGCAGATACGCAGTATTTT
clone size: NA; V gene: TRBV6-5; J gene: TRBJ1-2; D gene: NA; CDR3 protein: CASSLRGEVNYGYTF; CDR3 DNA: TGTGCCAGCAGTTTACGCGGGGAGGTTAACTATGGCTACACCTTC
clone size: NA; V gene: TRBV5-1; J gene: TRBJ1-1; D gene: NA; CDR3 protein: CASRPTVSNTEAFF; CDR3 DNA: TGTGCCAGCCGCCCCACGGTCTCGAACACTGAAGCTTTCTTT
clone size: many; V gene: TRBV5-1; J gene: TRBJ2-7; D gene: NA; CDR3 protein: CASSVDTFYEQYF; CDR3 DNA: TGCGCCAGCAGCGTGGACACCTTCTACGAGCAGTACTTC
clone size: few; V gene: TRBV15; J gene: TRBJ2-5; D gene: NA; CDR3 protein: CATSRGGKRLPPPETQYF; CDR3 DNA: TGTGCCACCAGCAGAGGAGGAAAGCGGCTCCCCCCACCAGAGACCCAGTACTTC
clone size: NA; V gene: TRBV2; J gene: TRBJ2-7; D gene: NA; CDR3 protein: CASTGQFYEQYF; CDR3 DNA: TGTGCCAGCACAGGCCAGTTCTACGAGCAGTACTTC
clone size: few; V gene: TRBV18; J gene: TRBJ2-1; D gene: NA; CDR3 protein: CASSMLGNEQFF; CDR3 DNA: TGTGCCAGCTCAATGCTCGGGAATGAGCAGTTCTTC
clone size: NA; V gene: TRBV6-5; J gene: TRBJ2-7; D gene: NA; CDR3 protein: CASSYLTRTYEQYF; CDR3 DNA: TGTGCCAGCAGTTACTTGACTCGCACCTACGAGCAGTACTTC
clone size: NA; V gene: TRBV5-1; J gene: TRBJ1-2; D gene: TRBD1; CDR3 protein: CASSPAGTGGLGSYGYTF; CDR3 DNA: TGCGCCAGCAGCCCAGCAGGGACAGGGGGGCTGGGTTCCTATGGCTACACCTTC
clone size: NA; V gene: TRBV5-1; J gene: TRBJ2-2; D gene: TRBD1; CDR3 protein: CASSLGQGNTGELFF; CDR3 DNA: TGCGCCAGCAGCCTAGGACAGGGGAACACCGGGGAGCTGTTTTTT
clone size: NA; V gene: TRBV20-1; J gene: TRBJ1-1; D gene: NA; CDR3 protein: CSARFQGRNTEAFF; CDR3 DNA: TGCAGTGCTAGATTCCAGGGGCGGAACACTGAAGCTTTCTTT
clone size: few; V gene: TRBV20-1; J gene: TRBJ1-1; D gene: NA; CDR3 protein: CSAREIQTANTEAFF; CDR3 DNA: TGCAGTGCTAGGGAAATCCAGACTGCTAACACTGAAGCTTTCTTT
clone size: NA; V gene: TRBV27; J gene: TRBJ2-2; D gene: NA; CDR3 protein: CASSLYPDTGELFF; CDR3 DNA: TGTGCCAGCAGTTTATACCCAGACACCGGGGAGCTGTTTTTT
clone size: few; V gene: TRBV6-5; J gene: TRBJ2-1; D gene: NA; CDR3 protein: CASSYSRLRGYNEQFF; CDR3 DNA: TGTGCCAGCAGTTACTCACGGTTGAGGGGTTACAATGAGCAGTTCTTC
clone size: once; V gene: TRBV5-6; J gene: TRBJ2-7; D gene: TRBD1; CDR3 protein: CASSLPTPRDSPYEQYF; CDR3 DNA: TGTGCCAGCAGCTTGCCCACTCCCCGGGACAGTCCCTACGAGCAGTACTTC
clone size: few; V gene: TRBV10-3; J gene: TRBJ2-2; D gene: TRBD1; CDR3 protein: CAISSGTGNTGELFF; CDR3 DNA: TGTGCCATCAGTTCCGGGACAGGGAACACCGGGGAGCTGTTTTTT